The rows below give T cell receptor beta chains drawn from one sample of a study of tumor-infiltrating lymphocytes in primary liver carcinoma. TCRdb re-called the multiplex PCR reads with MiXCR, one entry per CDR3 protein. There are under 200,000 distinct CDR3 sequences in the sample; 65% occur only once, and approximately 6.5% lies in the top ten. The sequenced material came from peripheral blood. The receptors originated from a woman aged 60-75 years with primary liver carcinoma and hepatitis B virus infection. The CDR3 runs from the conserved cysteine through the conserved F or W. The D gene is left open where the match is weak. Clone size is stated in some rows and not others, as once, few, many or a class when expanded.

j_call | d_call | clone_size | v_call | cdr3_aa | cdr3_nt
TRBJ2-7 | . | . | TRBV11-2 | CASSPWTQYEQYF | TGTGCCAGCAGCCCCTGGACACAATACGAGCAGTACTTC
TRBJ2-1 | TRBD2 | . | TRBV12-3/TRBV12-4 | CAGSSPTSGDNEQSF | TGTGCCGGCAGTTCACCGACTAGCGGAGACAATGAGCAGTCCTTC
TRBJ2-7 | TRBD2 | . | TRBV6-1 | CASSPPTSGGRYEQYF | TGTGCCAGCAGTCCTCCTACTAGCGGGGGGAGATACGAGCAGTACTTC
TRBJ2-3 | . | many | TRBV29-1 | CSVAPRRGAQYF | TGCAGCGTTGCCCCTAGGAGGGGCGCGCAGTATTTT
TRBJ2-1 | . | . | TRBV11-3 | CANSLAESPNEQFF | TGTGCCAACAGCTTAGCCGAGAGTCCCAATGAGCAGTTCTTC
TRBJ2-3 | . | . | TRBV11-3 | CTSSLAVPTDTQYF | TGTACCAGCAGCTTAGCGGTTCCCACAGATACGCAATATTTT
TRBJ2-7 | TRBD1 | . | TRBV5-1 | CASRMGQGGSYEQYF | TGCGCCAGCAGAATGGGACAGGGGGGATCCTACGAGCAGTACTTC
TRBJ2-5 | TRBD2 | many | TRBV6-2/TRBV6-3 | CASSASGAGEETQYF | TGTGCCAGCAGCGCCTCTGGTGCGGGGGAAGAGACCCAGTACTTC
TRBJ2-5 | . | . | TRBV29-1 | CSFGTTQVTQYF | TGCAGCTTCGGGACAACCCAAGTGACCCAGTACTTC
TRBJ2-5 | TRBD2 | . | TRBV11-2 | CPSSSKAGVLAQYF | TGTCCCAGCAGCTCAAAAGCGGGAGTGTTAGCCCAGTACTTC
TRBJ2-1 | . | . | TRBV5-5 | CASSLGVPHNEQFF | TGTGCCAGCAGCTTGGGGGTTCCACACAATGAGCAGTTCTTC
TRBJ2-3 | . | many | TRBV4-2 | CASSPVAEGADTQYF | TGTGCCAGCAGCCCGGTAGCGGAGGGGGCAGATACGCAGTATTTT
TRBJ1-6 | TRBD1 | . | TRBV10-3 | CAISERTGGASRVAPLHF | TGTGCCATCAGTGAAAGGACAGGGGGCGCATCTCGCGTTGCACCCCTCCACTTT
TRBJ1-2 | . | . | TRBV6-6 | CASTINYDYTF | TGTGCCAGCACCATAAACTATGACTACACCTTC
TRBJ2-1 | TRBD2 | many | TRBV13 | CASSWGLASGNNEQFF | TGTGCCAGCAGCTGGGGACTAGCAAGTGGGAACAATGAGCAGTTCTTC
TRBJ2-7 | . | . | TRBV18 | CASSPPELAHKQYF | TGTGCCAGCTCACCACCTGAACTAGCCCACAAGCAGTACTTC
TRBJ2-7 | . | . | TRBV14 | CASSHFAGAGRLYEQYF | TGTGCCAGCAGCCATTTCGCGGGGGCTGGTCGCCTCTACGAGCAGTACTTC
TRBJ1-2 | . | . | TRBV28 | CASSLEGYGYTF | TGTGCCAGCAGTTTGGAAGGCTATGGCTACACCTTC
TRBJ2-5 | . | few | TRBV14 | CASSQGHDMPQYF | TGTGCCAGCAGCCAAGGCCACGACATGCCCCAGTACTTC
TRBJ1-5 | . | once | TRBV11-3 | CASSPLAGGADTQHF | TGTGCCAGCAGCCCCCTGGCGGGAGGAGCAGATACGCAGCATTTT
TRBJ2-7 | . | . | TRBV29-1 | CSVESSDTYEQYF | TGCAGCGTTGAATCTAGCGATACCTACGAGCAGTACTTC
TRBJ1-2 | . | . | TRBV12-3/TRBV12-4 | CASSPALPSHGCTF | TGTGCCAGCAGCCCGGCATTGCCCTCCCATGGCTGCACCTTC
TRBJ1-4 | . | . | TRBV11-1 | CVSSSPTGGSEELFF | TGTGTCAGCAGCAGTCCGACGGGGGGTAGTGAAGAACTGTTTTTT
TRBJ2-7 | . | many | TRBV12-3/TRBV12-4 | CASSFGGYEQYF | TGTGCCAGCAGTTTTGGGGGTTACGAGCAGTACTTC
TRBJ2-5 | . | medium-sized | TRBV6-6 | CASSYYGGQQETQYF | TGTGCCAGCAGTTACTACGGGGGTCAGCAAGAGACCCAGTACTTC
TRBJ1-6 | . | many | TRBV12-3/TRBV12-4 | CASSLGATDSSYNSPLHF | TGTGCCAGCAGTTTGGGGGCCACTGATAGCTCCTATAATTCACCCCTCCACTTT
TRBJ2-7 | TRBD2 | . | TRBV5-1 | CASSLLSPGLAGVTPSYVQYF | TGCGCCAGCAGCTTGTTGTCCCCGGGACTAGCGGGAGTTACTCCCTCCTACGTGCAGTACTTC
TRBJ1-3 | TRBD1 | many | TRBV6-5 | CASSRGQTGNTIYF | TGTGCCAGCAGCCGGGGACAGACTGGAAACACCATATATTTT
TRBJ1-4 | . | few | TRBV6-1 | CASSEEGQGGEKLFF | TGTGCCAGCAGTGAAGAAGGGCAGGGCGGTGAAAAACTGTTTTTT
TRBJ2-1 | . | . | TRBV11-3 | CAGNLLPYNEQFF | TGTGCCGGCAACTTGTTGCCCTACAATGAGCAGTTCTTC
TRBJ2-5 | TRBD2 | many | TRBV4-1 | CASRHTGTSGKETQYF | TGCGCCAGCAGGCATACCGGGACTAGCGGGAAAGAGACCCAGTACTTC
TRBJ2-3 | TRBD2 | . | TRBV28 | CASSSRLAGTTSTDTQYF | TGTGCCAGCAGCAGCCGACTAGCGGGGACTACTAGCACAGATACGCAGTATTTC
TRBJ2-5 | . | . | TRBV5-1 | CARSFGTVKETQYF | TGCGCCAGAAGCTTCGGGACCGTAAAAGAGACCCAGTACTTC
TRBJ1-1 | . | . | TRBV11-3 | CGSSHGRMNTRAFF | TGTGGCAGCAGCCACGGACGGATGAACACTAGAGCTTTCTTT
TRBJ2-7 | . | . | TRBV6-1 | CATSSEGTGSYEQYF | TGTGCCACCAGTTCAGAAGGGACGGGCTCCTACGAGCAGTACTTC
TRBJ1-1 | . | many | TRBV29-1 | CSVEDFGGYTEAFF | TGCAGCGTTGAAGATTTTGGTGGGTACACTGAAGCTTTCTTT
TRBJ2-2 | . | many | TRBV4-2 | CASSQTTGPNTGELFF | TGTGCCAGCAGCCAAACCACAGGACCGAACACCGGGGAGCTGTTTTTT
TRBJ1-1 | . | . | TRBV5-4 | CANSSGELNTEAFF | TGTGCCAACAGCTCGGGGGAGTTGAACACTGAAGCTTTCTTT
TRBJ2-5 | . | many | TRBV5-4 | CASSANRVGETQYF | TGTGCCAGCAGCGCCAACAGGGTTGGGGAGACCCAGTACTTC
TRBJ2-7 | . | . | TRBV28 | CASSPPSGTYEQYF | TGTGCCAGCAGTCCCCCCTCAGGAACCTACGAGCAGTACTTC
TRBJ2-7 | . | . | TRBV7-9 | CTSSLLGQASEQYF | TGTACCAGCAGCTTATTAGGGCAGGCCTCCGAGCAGTACTTC
TRBJ2-1 | TRBD2 | . | TRBV29-1 | CSVEDGTSKSPYNEQFF | TGCAGCGTTGAAGACGGGACTAGCAAAAGCCCCTACAATGAGCAGTTCTTC
TRBJ2-1 | TRBD2 | many | TRBV29-1 | CSVELAGYNEQFF | TGCAGCGTTGAGCTAGCGGGGTACAATGAGCAGTTCTTC
TRBJ1-1 | TRBD1 | few | TRBV30 | CACSSQGGHTEAFF | TGTGCCTGCTCGTCACAGGGGGGGCACACTGAAGCTTTCTTT
TRBJ1-1 | . | . | TRBV12-3/TRBV12-4 | CASSLQGRAPNTEAFF | TGTGCCAGCAGTTTACAGGGGAGGGCGCCTAACACTGAAGCTTTCTTT
TRBJ2-7 | . | many | TRBV11-2 | CASSPDTYYEQYF | TGTGCCAGCAGCCCGGACACCTACTACGAGCAGTACTTC
TRBJ2-5 | TRBD1 | . | TRBV7-9 | CASSPGTERETQYF | TGTGCCAGCAGCCCCGGGACAGAAAGAGAGACCCAGTACTTC
TRBJ2-1 | . | . | TRBV29-1 | CTDMTGGVNEQFF | TGCACTGACATGACTGGCGGAGTCAATGAGCAGTTCTTC
TRBJ2-3 | TRBD2 | . | TRBV4-1 | CAGSQAGGPSDTQYF | TGCGCCGGCAGCCAAGCGGGAGGGCCCTCCGATACGCAGTATTTT
TRBJ2-1 | TRBD2 | . | TRBV29-1 | CSVEGISGIFRYNEQFF | TGCAGCGTTGAAGGGATTAGCGGGATTTTCCGTTACAATGAGCAGTTCTTC
TRBJ1-5 | . | . | TRBV11-2 | CASSIGTSTDTQHF | TGTGCCAGCAGCATAGGGACTAGCACAGATACGCAGCATTTT
TRBJ2-1 | . | . | TRBV28 | CASSPTSPSYNEQFF | TGTGCCAGCAGTCCTACTAGTCCCTCCTACAATGAGCAATTCTTC
TRBJ1-1 | . | few | TRBV7-9 | CASSLSANTEAFF | TGTGCCAGCAGCTTATCAGCTAACACTGAAGCTTTCTTT
TRBJ2-1 | TRBD2 | many | TRBV6-2/TRBV6-3 | CASSYSRSRIRGRAYNEQFF | TGTGCCAGCAGTTACTCGAGATCAAGGATTCGCGGGAGGGCCTACAATGAGCAGTTCTTC